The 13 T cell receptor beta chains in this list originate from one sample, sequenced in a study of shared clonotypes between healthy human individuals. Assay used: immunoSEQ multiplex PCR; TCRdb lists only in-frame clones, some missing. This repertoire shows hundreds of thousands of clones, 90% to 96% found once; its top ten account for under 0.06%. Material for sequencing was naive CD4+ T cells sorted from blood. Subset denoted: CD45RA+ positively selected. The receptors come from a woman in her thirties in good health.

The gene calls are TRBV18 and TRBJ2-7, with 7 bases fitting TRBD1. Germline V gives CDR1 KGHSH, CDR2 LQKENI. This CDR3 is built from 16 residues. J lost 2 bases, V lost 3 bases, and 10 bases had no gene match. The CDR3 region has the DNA TGTGCCAGCTCACCGTCCAGGGGGTCGGGGACCTACGAGCAGTACTTC. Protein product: CASSPSRGSGTYEQYF.

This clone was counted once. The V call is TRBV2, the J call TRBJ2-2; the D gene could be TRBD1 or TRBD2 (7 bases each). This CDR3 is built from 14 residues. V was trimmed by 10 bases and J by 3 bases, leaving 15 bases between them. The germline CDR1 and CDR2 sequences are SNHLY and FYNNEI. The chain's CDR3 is CATRTRGHTGELFF. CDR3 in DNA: TGTGCCACTAGGACTAGGGGGCACACCGGGGAGCTGTTTTTT.

For the CDR3, the DNA is TGCAGCGTTGAAGCGACGATGGGTAAAGGACTTGTGGAGCAGTACTTC. It codes for CSVEATMGKGLVEQYF. The chain recombines TRBV29-1 with TRBJ2-5; TRBD2 is a possible D gene (5 bases). This CDR3 is built from 16 residues. Germline V gene lookup returns CDR1 SQVTM and CDR2 ANQGSEA. The ends were cut back, 1 base at V and 11 bases at J, with 26 bases in the middle. Full variable domain (remainder filled in from reference TRBV29-1 and TRBJ2-5): SAVISQKPSRDICQRGTSLTIQCQVDSQVTMMFWYRQQPGQSLTLIATANQGSEATYESGFVIDKFPISRPNLTFSTLTVSNMSPEDSSIYLCSVEATMGKGLVEQYFGPGTRLLVL.

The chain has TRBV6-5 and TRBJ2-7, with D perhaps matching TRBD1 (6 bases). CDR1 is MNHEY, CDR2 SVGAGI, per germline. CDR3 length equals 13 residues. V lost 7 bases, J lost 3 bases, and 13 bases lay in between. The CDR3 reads CASNSGQIYEQYF. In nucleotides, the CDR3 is TGTGCCAGCAATTCCGGACAGATCTACGAGCAGTACTTC.

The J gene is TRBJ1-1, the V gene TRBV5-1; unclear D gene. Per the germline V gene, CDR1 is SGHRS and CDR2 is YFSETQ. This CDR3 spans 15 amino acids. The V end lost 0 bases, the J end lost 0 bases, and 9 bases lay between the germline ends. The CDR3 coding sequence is TGCGCCAGCAGCTTGGTGGGGTTACTGAACACTGAAGCTTTCTTT. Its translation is CASSLVGLLNTEAFF.

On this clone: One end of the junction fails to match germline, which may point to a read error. CDR3 sequence (DNA): TGTGCCAGCAGTGAAGCAAGGCACAGCTCGAAGACCGGGGAGCTGTTTTTT. Translating gives CASSEARHSSKTGELFF. This rearrangement joins TRBV6-1 to TRBJ2-2; no clear D gene. Germline loops: CDR1 MNHNS, CDR2 SASEGT. The CDR3 consists of 17 residues.

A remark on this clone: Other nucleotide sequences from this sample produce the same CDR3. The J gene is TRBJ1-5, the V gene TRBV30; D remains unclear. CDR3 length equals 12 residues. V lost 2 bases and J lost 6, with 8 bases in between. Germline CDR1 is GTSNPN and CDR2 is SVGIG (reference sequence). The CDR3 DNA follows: TGTGCCTGGAGTCCGGGAGGTCAGCCCCAGCATTTT. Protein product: CAWSPGGQPQHF.

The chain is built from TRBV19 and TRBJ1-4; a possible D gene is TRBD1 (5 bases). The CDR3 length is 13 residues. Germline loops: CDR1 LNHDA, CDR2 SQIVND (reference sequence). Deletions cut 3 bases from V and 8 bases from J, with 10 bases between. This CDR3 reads CASSIGAEEKLFF. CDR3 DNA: TGTGCCAGTAGTATCGGGGCCGAGGAAAAACTGTTTTTT.

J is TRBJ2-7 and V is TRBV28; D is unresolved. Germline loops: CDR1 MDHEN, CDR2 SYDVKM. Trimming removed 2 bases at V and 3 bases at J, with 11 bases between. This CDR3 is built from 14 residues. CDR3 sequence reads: CASSLPNQSYEQYF. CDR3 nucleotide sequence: TGTGCCAGCAGTTTACCCAACCAGAGCTACGAGCAGTACTTC.

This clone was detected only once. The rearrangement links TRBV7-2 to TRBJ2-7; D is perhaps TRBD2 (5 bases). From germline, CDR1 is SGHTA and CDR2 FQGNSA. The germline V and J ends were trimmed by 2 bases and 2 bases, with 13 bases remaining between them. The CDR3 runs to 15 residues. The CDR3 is CASSLSVLATYEQYF. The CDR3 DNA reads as TGTGCCAGCAGCTTAAGTGTGCTAGCTACCTACGAGCAGTACTTC.

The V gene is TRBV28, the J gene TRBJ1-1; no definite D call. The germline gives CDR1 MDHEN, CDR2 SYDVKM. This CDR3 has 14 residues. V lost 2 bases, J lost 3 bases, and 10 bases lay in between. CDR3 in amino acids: CASSLPPQHTEAFF. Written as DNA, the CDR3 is TGTGCCAGCAGTTTACCCCCGCAGCACACTGAAGCTTTCTTT.

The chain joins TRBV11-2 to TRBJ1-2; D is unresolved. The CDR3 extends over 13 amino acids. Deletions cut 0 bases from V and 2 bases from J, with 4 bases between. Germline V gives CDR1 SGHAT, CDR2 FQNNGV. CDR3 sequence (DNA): TGTGCCAGCAGCTTAGACGAAAACTATGGCTACACCTTC. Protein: CASSLDENYGYTF.

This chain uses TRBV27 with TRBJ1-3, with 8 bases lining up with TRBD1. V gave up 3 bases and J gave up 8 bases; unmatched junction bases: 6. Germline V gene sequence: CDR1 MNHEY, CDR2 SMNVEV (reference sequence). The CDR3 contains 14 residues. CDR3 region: CASSFTDRADTIYF. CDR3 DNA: TGTGCCAGCAGTTTTACGGACAGGGCGGACACCATATATTTT.